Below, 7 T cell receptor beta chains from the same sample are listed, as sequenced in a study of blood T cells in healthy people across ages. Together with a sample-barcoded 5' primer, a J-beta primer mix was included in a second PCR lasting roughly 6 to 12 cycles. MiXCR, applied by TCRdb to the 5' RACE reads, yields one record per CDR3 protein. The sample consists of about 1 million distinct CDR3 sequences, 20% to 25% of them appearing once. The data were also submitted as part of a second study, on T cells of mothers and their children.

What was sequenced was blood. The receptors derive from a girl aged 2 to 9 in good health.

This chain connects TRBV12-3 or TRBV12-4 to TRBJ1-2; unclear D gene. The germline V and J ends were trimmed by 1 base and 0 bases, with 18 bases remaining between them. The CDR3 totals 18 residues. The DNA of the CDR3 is TGTGCCAGCAGTTTAGTATTATGGGTGGCCGGAACTAACTATGGCTACACCTTC. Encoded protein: CASSLVLWVAGTNYGYTF.

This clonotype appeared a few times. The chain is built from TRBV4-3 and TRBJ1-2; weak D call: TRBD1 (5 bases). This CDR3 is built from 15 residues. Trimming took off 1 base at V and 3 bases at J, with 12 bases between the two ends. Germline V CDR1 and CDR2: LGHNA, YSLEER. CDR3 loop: CASSQGYDSYYGYTF. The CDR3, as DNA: TGCGCCAGCAGCCAAGGGTACGACAGCTACTATGGCTACACCTTC.

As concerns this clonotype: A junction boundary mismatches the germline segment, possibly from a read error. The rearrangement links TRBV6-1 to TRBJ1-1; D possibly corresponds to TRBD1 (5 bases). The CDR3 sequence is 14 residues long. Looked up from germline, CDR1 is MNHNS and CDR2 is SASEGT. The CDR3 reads CASSAPGRNTEAFF. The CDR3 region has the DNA TGCGCCAGCAGTGCACCGGGACGGAACACTGAAGCTTTCTTT.

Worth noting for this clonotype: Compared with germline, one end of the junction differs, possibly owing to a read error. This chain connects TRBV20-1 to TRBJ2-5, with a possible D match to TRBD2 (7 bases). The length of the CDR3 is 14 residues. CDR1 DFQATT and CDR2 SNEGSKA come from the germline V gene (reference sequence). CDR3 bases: TGCAGTGCGAGAGGGGGGGTGGTGCGAGAGACCCAGTACTTC. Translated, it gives CSARGGVVRETQYF.

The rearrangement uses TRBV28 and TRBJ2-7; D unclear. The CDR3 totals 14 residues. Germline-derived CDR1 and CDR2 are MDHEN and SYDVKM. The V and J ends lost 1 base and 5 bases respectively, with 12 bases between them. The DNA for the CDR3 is TGTGCCAGCAGTTTATTTCCGGGTTCCAACGAGCAGTACTTC. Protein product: CASSLFPGSNEQYF.

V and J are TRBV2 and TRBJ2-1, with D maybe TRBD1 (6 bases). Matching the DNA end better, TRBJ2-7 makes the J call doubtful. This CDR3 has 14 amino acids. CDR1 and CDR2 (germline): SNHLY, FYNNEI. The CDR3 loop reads CASSEAGDTYEQYF. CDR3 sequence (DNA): TGTGCCAGCAGTGAAGCGGGGGACACCTACGAGCAGTACTTC.

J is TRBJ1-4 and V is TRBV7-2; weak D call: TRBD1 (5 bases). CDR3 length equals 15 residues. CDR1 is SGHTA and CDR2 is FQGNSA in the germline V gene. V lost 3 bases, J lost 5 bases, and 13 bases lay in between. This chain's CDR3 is CASSLMGRENEKLFF. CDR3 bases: TGTGCCAGCAGCTTGATGGGCAGGGAGAATGAAAAACTGTTTTTT.